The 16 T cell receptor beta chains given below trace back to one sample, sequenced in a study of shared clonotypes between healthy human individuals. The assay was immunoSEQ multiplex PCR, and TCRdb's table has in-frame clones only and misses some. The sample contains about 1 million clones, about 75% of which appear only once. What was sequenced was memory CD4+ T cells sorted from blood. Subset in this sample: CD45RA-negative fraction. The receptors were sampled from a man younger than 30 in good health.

The CDR3 coding sequence is TGTGCCAGTAGTATAAGGGCGGACTTCATGAACACTGAAGCTTTCTTT. Amino acids: CASSIRADFMNTEAFF. The chain uses TRBV19 and TRBJ1-1; D gene ambiguous. The CDR3 loop spans 16 amino acids. CDR1 and CDR2 (germline): LNHDA, SQIVND (reference sequence). The V gene lost 2 bases and the J gene lost 0 bases, with 13 bases spanning the gap.

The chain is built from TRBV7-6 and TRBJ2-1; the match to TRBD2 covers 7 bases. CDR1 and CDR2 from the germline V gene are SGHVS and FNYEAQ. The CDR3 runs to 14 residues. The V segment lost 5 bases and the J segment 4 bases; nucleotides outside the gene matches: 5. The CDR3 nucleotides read TGTGCCAGCAGCGTGGCTAGCGGTTACAATGAGCAGTTCTTC. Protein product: CASSVASGYNEQFF.

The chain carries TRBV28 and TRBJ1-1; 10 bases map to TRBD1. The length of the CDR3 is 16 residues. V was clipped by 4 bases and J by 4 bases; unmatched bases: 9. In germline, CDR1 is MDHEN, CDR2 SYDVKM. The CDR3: CASSSHRDRGVTEAFF. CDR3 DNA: TGTGCCAGCAGTTCTCACCGGGACAGGGGAGTCACTGAAGCTTTCTTT.

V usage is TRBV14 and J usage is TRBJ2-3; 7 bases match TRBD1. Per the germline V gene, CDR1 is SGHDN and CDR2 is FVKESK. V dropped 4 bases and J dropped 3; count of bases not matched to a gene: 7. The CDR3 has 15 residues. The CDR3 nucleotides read TGTGCCAGCAGCCGAGGCGTCAGGGGGACAGATACGCAGTATTTT. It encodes CASSRGVRGTDTQYF.

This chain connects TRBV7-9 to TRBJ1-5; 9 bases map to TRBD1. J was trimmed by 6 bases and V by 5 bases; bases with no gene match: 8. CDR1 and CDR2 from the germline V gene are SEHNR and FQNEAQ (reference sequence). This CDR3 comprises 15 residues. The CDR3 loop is CASSPQGALTQPQHF. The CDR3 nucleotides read TGTGCCAGCAGCCCACAGGGGGCCCTAACTCAGCCCCAGCATTTT.

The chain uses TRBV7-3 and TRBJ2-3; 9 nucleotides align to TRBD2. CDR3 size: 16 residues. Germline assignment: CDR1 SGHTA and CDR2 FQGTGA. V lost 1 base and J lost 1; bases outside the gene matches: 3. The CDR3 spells CASSLIAGVGTDTQYF. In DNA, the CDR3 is TGTGCCAGCAGCTTAATAGCGGGGGTTGGCACAGATACGCAGTATTTT.

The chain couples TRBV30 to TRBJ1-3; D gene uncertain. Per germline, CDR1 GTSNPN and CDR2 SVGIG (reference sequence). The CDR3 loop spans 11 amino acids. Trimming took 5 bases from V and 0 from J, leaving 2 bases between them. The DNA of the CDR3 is TGTGCCTGGGCCTCTGGAAACACCATATATTTT. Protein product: CAWASGNTIYF.

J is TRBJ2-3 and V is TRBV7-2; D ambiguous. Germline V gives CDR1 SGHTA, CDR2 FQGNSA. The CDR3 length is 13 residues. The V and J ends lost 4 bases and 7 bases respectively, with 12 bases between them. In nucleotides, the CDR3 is TGTGCCAGCAGCTCGCCACCCGCATATACGCAGTATTTT. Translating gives CASSSPPAYTQYF. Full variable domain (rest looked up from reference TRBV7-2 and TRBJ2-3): GAGVSQSPSNKVTEKGKDVELRCDPISGHTALYWYRQSLGQGLEFLIYFQGNSAPDKSGLPSDRFSAERTGGSVSTLTIQRTQQEDSAVYLCASSSPPAYTQYFGPGTRLTVL.

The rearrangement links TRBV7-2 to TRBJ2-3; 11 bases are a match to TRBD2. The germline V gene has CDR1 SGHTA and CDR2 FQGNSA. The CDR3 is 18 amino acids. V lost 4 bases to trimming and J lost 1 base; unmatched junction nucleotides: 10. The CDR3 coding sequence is TGTGCCAGCAGCTGGCTACGGAAACTAGCGGGGGGCACAGATACGCAGTATTTT. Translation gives CASSWLRKLAGGTDTQYF.

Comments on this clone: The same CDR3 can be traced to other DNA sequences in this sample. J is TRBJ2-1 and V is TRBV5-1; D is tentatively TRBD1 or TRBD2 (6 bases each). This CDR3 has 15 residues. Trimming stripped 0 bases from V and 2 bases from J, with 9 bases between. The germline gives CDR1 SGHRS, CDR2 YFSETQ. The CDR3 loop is CASSLGGGPYNEQFF. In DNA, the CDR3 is TGCGCCAGCAGCTTGGGAGGGGGGCCCTACAATGAGCAGTTCTTC.

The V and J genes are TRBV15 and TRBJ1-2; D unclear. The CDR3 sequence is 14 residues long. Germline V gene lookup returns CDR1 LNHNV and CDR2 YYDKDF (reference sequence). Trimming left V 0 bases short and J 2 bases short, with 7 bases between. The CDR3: CATSREIGNYGYTF. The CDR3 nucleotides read TGTGCCACCAGCAGAGAAATAGGGAACTATGGCTACACCTTC.

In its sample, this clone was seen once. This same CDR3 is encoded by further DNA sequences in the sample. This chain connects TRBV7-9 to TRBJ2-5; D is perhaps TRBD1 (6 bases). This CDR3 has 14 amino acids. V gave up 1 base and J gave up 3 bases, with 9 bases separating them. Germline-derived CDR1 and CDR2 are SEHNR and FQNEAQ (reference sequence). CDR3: CASSLVQGKETQYF. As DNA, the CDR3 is TGTGCCAGCAGCTTAGTACAGGGAAAAGAGACCCAGTACTTC.

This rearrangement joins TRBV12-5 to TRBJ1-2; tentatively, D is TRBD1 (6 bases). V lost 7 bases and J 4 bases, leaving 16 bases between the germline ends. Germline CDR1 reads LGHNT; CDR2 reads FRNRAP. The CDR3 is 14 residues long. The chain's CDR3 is CASARGAESYGYTF. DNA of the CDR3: TGTGCTAGTGCTCGGGGGGCTGAATCCTATGGCTACACCTTC.

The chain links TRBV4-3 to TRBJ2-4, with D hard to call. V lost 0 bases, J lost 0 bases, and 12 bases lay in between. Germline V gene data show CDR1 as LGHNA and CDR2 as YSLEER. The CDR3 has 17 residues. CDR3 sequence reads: CASSQDFGSLAKNIQYF. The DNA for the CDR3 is TGCGCCAGCAGCCAAGATTTTGGCAGTCTAGCCAAAAACATTCAGTACTTC.

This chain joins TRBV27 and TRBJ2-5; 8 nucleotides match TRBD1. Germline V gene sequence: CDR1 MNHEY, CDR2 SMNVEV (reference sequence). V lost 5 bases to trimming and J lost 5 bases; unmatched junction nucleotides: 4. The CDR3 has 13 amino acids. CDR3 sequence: CASSPRQGETQYF. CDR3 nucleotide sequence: TGTGCCAGCAGTCCCCGACAGGGGGAGACCCAGTACTTC.

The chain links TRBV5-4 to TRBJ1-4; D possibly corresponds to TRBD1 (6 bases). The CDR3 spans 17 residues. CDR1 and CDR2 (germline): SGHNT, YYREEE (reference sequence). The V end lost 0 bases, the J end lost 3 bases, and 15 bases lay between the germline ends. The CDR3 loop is CASSLDIGGASNEKLFF. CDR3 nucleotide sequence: TGTGCCAGCAGCTTGGATATCGGGGGGGCATCTAATGAAAAACTGTTTTTT.